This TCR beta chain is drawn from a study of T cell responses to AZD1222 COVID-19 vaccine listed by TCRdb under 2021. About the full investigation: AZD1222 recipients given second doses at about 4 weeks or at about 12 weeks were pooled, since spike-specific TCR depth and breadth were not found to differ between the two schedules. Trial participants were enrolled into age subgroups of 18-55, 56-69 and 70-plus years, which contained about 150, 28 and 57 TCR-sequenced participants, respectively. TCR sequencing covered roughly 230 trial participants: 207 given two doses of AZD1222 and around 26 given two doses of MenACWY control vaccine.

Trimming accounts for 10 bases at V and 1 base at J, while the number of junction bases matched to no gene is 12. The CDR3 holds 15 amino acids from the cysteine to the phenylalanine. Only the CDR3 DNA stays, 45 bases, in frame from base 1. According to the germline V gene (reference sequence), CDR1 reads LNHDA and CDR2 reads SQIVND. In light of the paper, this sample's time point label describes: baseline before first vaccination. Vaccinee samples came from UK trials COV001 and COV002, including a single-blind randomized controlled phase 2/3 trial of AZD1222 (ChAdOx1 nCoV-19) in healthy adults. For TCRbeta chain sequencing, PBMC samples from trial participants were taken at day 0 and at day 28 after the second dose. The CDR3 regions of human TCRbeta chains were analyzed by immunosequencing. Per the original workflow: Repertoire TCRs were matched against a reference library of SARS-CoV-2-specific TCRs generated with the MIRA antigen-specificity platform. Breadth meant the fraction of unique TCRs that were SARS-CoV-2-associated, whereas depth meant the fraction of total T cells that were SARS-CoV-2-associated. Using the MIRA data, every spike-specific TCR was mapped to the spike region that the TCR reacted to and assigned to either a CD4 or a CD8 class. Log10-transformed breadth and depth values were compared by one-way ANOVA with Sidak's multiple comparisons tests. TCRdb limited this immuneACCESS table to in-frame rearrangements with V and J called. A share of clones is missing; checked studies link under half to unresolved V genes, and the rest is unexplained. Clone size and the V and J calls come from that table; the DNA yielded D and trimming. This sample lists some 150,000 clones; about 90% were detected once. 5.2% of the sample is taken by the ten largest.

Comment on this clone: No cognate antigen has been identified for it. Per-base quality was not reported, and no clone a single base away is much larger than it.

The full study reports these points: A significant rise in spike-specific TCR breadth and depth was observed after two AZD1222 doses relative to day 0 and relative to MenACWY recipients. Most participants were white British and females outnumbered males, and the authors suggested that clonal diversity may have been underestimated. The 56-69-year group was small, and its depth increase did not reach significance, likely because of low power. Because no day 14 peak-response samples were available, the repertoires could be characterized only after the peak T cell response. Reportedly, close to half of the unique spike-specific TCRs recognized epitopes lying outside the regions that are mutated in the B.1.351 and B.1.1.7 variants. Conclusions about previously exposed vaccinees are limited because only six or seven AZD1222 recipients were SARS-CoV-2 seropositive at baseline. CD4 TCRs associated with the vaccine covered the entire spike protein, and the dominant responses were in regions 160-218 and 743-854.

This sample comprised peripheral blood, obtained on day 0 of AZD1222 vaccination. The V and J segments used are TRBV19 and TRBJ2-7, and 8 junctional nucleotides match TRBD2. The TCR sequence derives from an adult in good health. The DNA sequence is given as TGTGCCACCCGCGCCCGGGGGGGGGTGTCCTACGAGCAGTACTTC. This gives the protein CATRARGGVSYEQYF.